The 12 T cell receptor beta chains given below trace back to one sample, sequenced in a study of blood T cell repertoires in COVID-19 (dated by TCRdb to the early 2020s). The library was made by the immunoSEQ multiplex PCR assay. TCRdb took this table from immuneACCESS and kept in-frame rearrangements with V and J called. Such tables lack part of the clones; where checked against another copy, unresolved V genes explain under half of the gap, and the rest is unexplained. For this sample the table gives about 240,000 clones, of which roughly 85% were detected only once. The leading ten clones occupy around 5.5% of the sample. Sequencing was carried out using peripheral blood. Receptors originate from a man in his forties or fifties with COVID-19, enrolled during active disease.

In its sample, this clone was seen once. The CDR3 loop reads CASSQDSGSRTAGAQYF. The CDR3 DNA reads as TGCGCCAGCAGCCAAGATTCGGGTTCCAGGACAGCCGGGGCCCAGTACTTC. J is TRBJ2-5 and V is TRBV4-1, with a weak D call TRBD1 (6 bases). The CDR3 consists of 17 residues. CDR1 and CDR2 from the germline V gene are MGHRA and YSYEKL. V lost 0 bases and J lost 9, with 23 bases in between.

As regards this clone: The same CDR3 also results from other DNA sequences found in this sample. The V gene is TRBV19, the J gene TRBJ2-7; D gene unclear. Germline lookup yields CDR1 LNHDA and CDR2 SQIVND (reference sequence). The ends were cut back, 4 bases at V and 0 bases at J, with 4 bases in the middle. The CDR3 runs to 12 residues. In DNA, the CDR3 is TGTGCCAGTAGTACTAGCTCCTACGAGCAGTACTTC. It translates to CASSTSSYEQYF.

V gene TRBV27 combines with J gene TRBJ2-1; a weak D match, TRBD1 (5 bases). V shed 1 base and J shed 0 bases, with 13 bases lying between them. Looked up from germline, CDR1 is MNHEY and CDR2 is SMNVEV (reference sequence). The CDR3 is 17 residues long. The CDR3 bases are TGTGCCAGCAGTTTATTATGGGGCAGGGACTCCTACAATGAGCAGTTCTTC. Its translation is CASSLLWGRDSYNEQFF.

The chain joins TRBV5-5 to TRBJ2-2, with TRBD2 matching 7 bases. This CDR3 has 15 residues. CDR1 is SGHKS and CDR2 is YYEKEE in the germline V gene (reference sequence). V lost 0 bases to trimming and J lost 4 bases; unmatched junction nucleotides: 3. The CDR3 DNA reads as TGTGCCAGCAGCTTGGAGCGGGGCTTCACCGGGGAGCTGTTTTTT. Its translation: CASSLERGFTGELFF.

In its sample, this clone was seen once. V usage is TRBV6-2 or TRBV6-3 and J usage is TRBJ2-5, with D tentatively TRBD2 (6 bases). Germline V CDR1 and CDR2: MNHEY, SVGEGT. The CDR3 sequence is 15 residues long. V lost 2 bases to trimming and J lost 0 bases, with 10 bases between them. The chain's CDR3 is CASSYGGQNQETQYF. As DNA, the CDR3 is TGTGCCAGCAGTTACGGAGGGCAGAACCAAGAGACCCAGTACTTC.

The chain employs TRBV19 and TRBJ1-1; TRBD1 might be the D (6 bases). V was cut by 3 bases and J by 3 bases, with 8 bases left in between. The CDR3 is 13 amino acids. Germline CDR1 and CDR2: LNHDA and SQIVND (reference sequence). The CDR3: CASSINRDTEAFF. For the CDR3, the DNA is TGTGCCAGTAGTATTAACAGGGACACTGAAGCTTTCTTT.

The chain has TRBV27 and TRBJ1-1, with D maybe TRBD1 (5 bases). The length of the CDR3 is 14 residues. Trimming cost V 5 bases and J 1 base, with 11 bases left between them. Germline V gene lookup returns CDR1 MNHEY and CDR2 SMNVEV (reference sequence). Written as DNA, the CDR3 is TGTGCCAGCAGTCCGAGGACACCGAACACTGAAGCTTTCTTT. Protein product: CASSPRTPNTEAFF.

The V call is TRBV7-2, the J call TRBJ1-6; D unclear. Trimming cost V 3 bases and J 0 bases, with 9 bases left between them. Germline CDR1 and CDR2: SGHTA and FQGNSA. The CDR3 length is 16 residues. CDR3 nucleotide sequence: TGTGCCAGCAGCTTGATAGCGAGCTCCTATAATTCACCCCTCCACTTT. Its protein is CASSLIASSYNSPLHF.

The genes are TRBV19 and TRBJ1-1; 8 positions match TRBD1. V was pared by 1 base and J by 1 base, with 8 bases of the junction left unmatched. The CDR3 length is 17 residues. Germline loops: CDR1 LNHDA, CDR2 SQIVND (reference sequence). The CDR3 DNA follows: TGTGCCAGTAGTATAGTGGCTGGGACAGGACCGAACACTGAAGCTTTCTTT. It translates to CASSIVAGTGPNTEAFF.

The V gene is TRBV11-3, the J gene TRBJ2-7; D not resolved. Germline-derived CDR1 and CDR2 are SGHNT and YENEEA. V shed 4 bases and J shed 5 bases, with 12 bases lying between them. This CDR3 has 13 amino acids. The DNA for the CDR3 is TGTGCCAGCAGCTCACGTCTTCGGGACGAGCAGTACTTC. Translating gives CASSSRLRDEQYF.

The chain uses TRBV27 and TRBJ1-2; 7 bases are a match to TRBD1. Germline V lookup: CDR1 MNHEY, CDR2 SMNVEV (reference sequence). J lost 4 bases, V lost 8 bases, and 7 bases had no gene match. This CDR3 comprises 13 residues. The CDR3 protein is CASGLRQGYGYTF. CDR3 nucleotide sequence: TGTGCCAGCGGCCTAAGACAGGGCTATGGCTACACCTTC.

This clone was counted once. The chain joins TRBV19 to TRBJ2-5, with D possibly TRBD2 on 5 matching bases. The CDR3 runs 14 residues. Per the germline V gene, CDR1 is LNHDA and CDR2 is SQIVND (reference sequence). V lost 2 bases to trimming and J lost 5 bases, with 12 bases between them. The CDR3 nucleotides read TGTGCCAGTAGTATACGGGGTGGGTACGAGACCCAGTACTTC. It translates to CASSIRGGYETQYF.